Following are 17 T cell receptor beta chains from one sample sequenced in a study of T cell changes during pregnancy in multiple sclerosis. TCRdb's table, derived via immunoSEQ multiplex PCR, lists solely in-frame clones and lacks some. Of around 110,000 clones listed, about 90% are singletons. The sequenced sample was peripheral blood, obtained before pregnancy. These TCRs come from a female donor with multiple sclerosis, enrolled in a pregnancy study.

The chain has TRBV28 and TRBJ1-5; TRBD1 matches 7 bases. With V trimmed by 2 bases and J by 3 bases, 1 base remained unmatched. The CDR3 has 14 residues. The germline gives CDR1 MDHEN, CDR2 SYDVKM. CDR3 sequence reads: CASSLDRDNQPQHF. The CDR3 DNA sequence: TGTGCCAGCAGTTTAGACAGGGACAATCAGCCCCAGCATTTT.

This clone was picked up a small number of times. The CDR3 here is CAWSEGGGFQPQHF. The CDR3 nucleotides are TGTGCCTGGAGCGAGGGCGGGGGGTTTCAGCCCCAGCATTTT. This chain joins TRBV30 and TRBJ1-5, with a weak D call TRBD1 (5 bases). Germline values: CDR1 GTSNPN, CDR2 SVGIG (reference sequence). The CDR3 totals 14 residues. Trimming took 3 bases from V and 6 from J, leaving 15 bases between them. Variable domain in full (rest from reference TRBV30 and TRBJ1-5): SQTIHQWPATLVQPVGSPLSLECTVEGTSNPNLYWYRQAAGRGLQLLFYSVGIGQISSEVPQNLSASRPQDRQFILSSKKLLLSDSGFYLCAWSEGGGFQPQHFGDGTRLSIL.

The chain couples TRBV13 to TRBJ2-7; a weak D match, TRBD2 (5 bases). V gave up 2 bases and J gave up 3 bases, with 8 bases separating them. CDR1 PRHDT and CDR2 FYEKMQ come from the germline V gene (reference sequence). CDR3 length equals 13 residues. The CDR3 nucleotides read TGTGCCAGCAGCTTATACACTAGCTACGAGCAGTACTTC. Translating it yields CASSLYTSYEQYF.

The V gene is TRBV6-1, the J gene TRBJ2-1; 9 nucleotides match TRBD2. Germline lookup yields CDR1 MNHNS and CDR2 SASEGT. Trimming removed 3 bases from V and 5 bases from J; junction bases left unmatched: 5. There are 15 residues in the CDR3. The CDR3 nucleotides read TGTGCCAGCAGTGAGAGGACTAGCGCACACAATGAGCAGTTCTTC. It encodes CASSERTSAHNEQFF.

The chain recombines TRBV4-3 with TRBJ2-7, with TRBD1 matching over 8 bases. Germline-derived CDR1 and CDR2 are LGHNA and YSLEER. This CDR3 has 15 residues. V gave up 0 bases and J gave up 7 bases; unmatched junction bases: 8. The CDR3 protein is CASSQDRQGAGEQYF. The CDR3 region has the DNA TGCGCCAGCAGCCAAGATCGGCAGGGGGCGGGGGAGCAGTACTTC.

The chain couples TRBV7-6 to TRBJ2-1, with a weak D call TRBD2 (5 bases). Germline V gene lookup returns CDR1 SGHVS and CDR2 FNYEAQ. V dropped 5 bases and J dropped 1 base, with 12 bases sitting between them. CDR3 length: 15 amino acids. DNA of the CDR3: TGTGCCAGCAGCCCCCTGGGCGGGTCCTACAATGAGCAGTTCTTC. Encoded protein: CASSPLGGSYNEQFF.

This chain connects TRBV7-9 to TRBJ1-4; D unclear. The germline V gene has CDR1 SEHNR and CDR2 FQNEAQ (reference sequence). The V end lost 2 bases, the J end lost 8 bases, and 15 bases lay between the germline ends. This CDR3 comprises 15 residues. CDR3 residues: CASSLPRRLGEKLFF. In DNA form, the CDR3 reads TGTGCCAGCAGCTTACCGAGACGACTCGGGGAAAAACTGTTTTTT. The full variable domain, rest sourced from reference TRBV7-9 and TRBJ1-4, is DTGVSQNPRHKITKRGQNVTFRCDPISEHNRLYWYRQTLGQGPEFLTYFQNEAQLEKSRLLSDRFSAERPKGSFSTLEIQRTEQGDSAMYLCASSLPRRLGEKLFFGSGTQLSVL.

This clone was counted only a few times. This chain connects TRBV28 to TRBJ2-1; TRBD2 aligns across 13 bases. The germline CDR1 and CDR2 sequences are MDHEN and SYDVKM. The CDR3 covers 17 residues. Trimming at V came to 4 bases and at J to 8 bases, leaving 11 bases not matched to a gene. The CDR3 nucleotides are TGTGCCAGCAGTTCCGACAGGGAACTAGCGGGAGGGGATGAGCAGTTCTTC. Protein product: CASSSDRELAGGDEQFF.

This clone was observed a few times. Written as DNA, the CDR3 is TGTGCCAGCAGTTACTCCCATGGGGGGGCGGATTCACCCCTCCACTTT. Its protein product is CASSYSHGGADSPLHF. This chain connects TRBV6-5 to TRBJ1-6; perhaps TRBD1 as D (6 bases). Germline V gene data show CDR1 as MNHEY and CDR2 as SVGAGI. The CDR3 consists of 16 residues. V lost 0 bases and J lost 8, with 14 bases in between.

The sample holds one count of this clone. This sequence joins TRBV29-1 and TRBJ2-4, with unresolved D. The V end lost 6 bases, the J end lost 0 bases, and 9 bases lay between the germline ends. The CDR3 consists of 13 residues. Looked up from germline, CDR1 is SQVTM and CDR2 is ANQGSEA. Written as DNA, the CDR3 is TGCAGCGTCACGACACTAGCCAAAAACATTCAGTACTTC. This gives the protein CSVTTLAKNIQYF.

J is TRBJ2-1 and V is TRBV5-1; 7 bases align to TRBD2. Trimming removed 1 base from V and 4 bases from J; junction bases left unmatched: 5. The CDR3 is 15 amino acids. Germline assignment: CDR1 SGHRS and CDR2 YFSETQ. The CDR3 is CASSLSSGKYNEQFF. The CDR3 DNA sequence: TGCGCCAGCAGCTTGTCTAGCGGAAAGTACAATGAGCAGTTCTTC.

J is TRBJ2-7 and V is TRBV21-1; the DNA was not used to check the table's D call, TRBD2. TRBV21-1 is described as a pseudogene. The CDR3 loop spans 17 amino acids. The CDR3 DNA follows: TGTGCCAGCCCCTTCCTAGCGGGGGGTCGAAGCTCCTACGAGCAGTACTTC. It encodes CASPFLAGGRSSYEQYF.

This clone occurred once. The chain recombines TRBV4-2 with TRBJ2-7; 14 bases are shared with TRBD2. Germline CDR1 is LGHNA and CDR2 is YNFKEQ. The CDR3 is 17 residues long. V dropped 3 bases and J dropped 7; count of bases not matched to a gene: 11. In nucleotides, the CDR3 is TGTGCCAGCAGCCACACTTCGGGACTAGCGGGAGAGTTGGAGCAGTACTTC. Translated: CASSHTSGLAGELEQYF.

V and J are TRBV12-1 and TRBJ2-3; the D call of TRBD2 is as the table states it, not checked on the DNA. TRBV12-1 has pseudogene status. The CDR3 contains 16 residues. The CDR3 sequence is CASSIPLALKSDTQYF. CDR3 sequence (DNA): TGTGCCAGCAGTATCCCACTAGCGTTAAAATCGGATACGCAGTATTTT.

The chain is built from TRBV28 and TRBJ1-2, with 10 bases matching TRBD1. The J segment lost 8 bases and the V segment lost 5 bases, leaving 5 bases of the junction unmatched. The CDR3 has 13 residues. CDR1 and CDR2 (germline): MDHEN, SYDVKM. As DNA, the CDR3 is TGTGCCAGCAGTCCCGGACAGGGGGGAGGCTACACCTTC. Translating it yields CASSPGQGGGYTF.

The table lists this clone with a few counts. The chain employs TRBV6-1 and TRBJ1-2; 8 bases agree with TRBD1. The CDR3 loop spans 13 amino acids. Germline V CDR1 and CDR2: MNHNS, SASEGT. The junction had 2 bases not matched to a gene; V was cut back by 5 bases and J by 3 bases. The CDR3 DNA sequence: TGTGCCAGCAGTATGGACAGGGACTATGGCTACACCTTC. Protein sequence: CASSMDRDYGYTF.

The chain carries TRBV28 and TRBJ2-7; the match to TRBD1 covers 11 bases. The CDR3 extends over 15 amino acids. The ends lost 1 base at V and 3 bases at J; junction bases unmatched: 2. From germline, CDR1 is MDHEN and CDR2 SYDVKM. CDR3 coding DNA: TGTGCCAGCAGTTTATTTGGGACAGGGGGCTACGAGCAGTACTTC. Amino acid sequence: CASSLFGTGGYEQYF. Based on the CDR3 plus reference TRBV28 and TRBJ2-7, the full variable domain is DVKVTQSSRYLVKRTGEKVFLECVQDMDHENMFWYRQDPGLGLRLIYFSYDVKMKEKGDIPEGYSVSREKKERFSLILESASTNQTSMYLCASSLFGTGGYEQYFGPGTRLTVT.